This TCR beta chain stems from a study of cytomegalovirus exposure and HLA in healthy donors. About the study: As an earlier analysis found, roughly 180 million T cells yielded fewer than 130 million unique TCR beta sequences.

For this clone: Its antigen remains unknown.

Broader study findings: In a later analysis, TCR beta V- and J-gene trimming showed a link to a missense DCLRE1C variant.

V was clipped by 5 bases and J by 5 bases; unmatched bases: 6. Germline values: CDR1 SEHNR, CDR2 FQNEAQ (reference sequence). CDR3 length equals 14 residues. At sampling all donors were nominally healthy, likely with unrecorded immune exposures. PCR employed 60 Vbeta and 13 Jbeta primers. Clones were sequenced by immunoSEQ multiplex PCR, and TCRdb holds only the in-frame ones, with some missing. The table shows approximately 160,000 clones, with 83% occurring only once. Sequenced material: PBMCs. The clonotype comes from a man aged 50-60 years in good health and CMV-seropositive. J is TRBJ2-7 and V is TRBV7-9, with 10 bases fitting TRBD1. Written as DNA, the CDR3 is TGTGCCAGCAGCCCGGGACAGGGGCTCCACGAGCAGTACTTC. Translation: CASSPGQGLHEQYF.